The entry that follows covers one T cell receptor (beta chain) sequence. Its target is unknown. The sample comes from a study of CD8 T cells in ankylosing spondylitis. Quantitative 5'-RACE with molecular barcodes produced the TCR beta libraries. TCRdb ran MiXCR on the 5' RACE reads and lists one entry per CDR3 protein. The repertoire holds about 500,000 distinct CDR3 sequences, with over 9.5% as singletons. Study-wide points: A TCR beta motif of about 8 highly homologous variants seemed to mark ankylosing spondylitis blood. Some of these motif variants have turned up before, in reports on reactive arthritis synovial fluid and blood.

V lost 6 bases to trimming and J lost 8 bases, with 16 bases between them. CDR3 length: 14 residues. Germline V gene sequence: CDR1 MNHNS, CDR2 SASEGT. The J gene is TRBJ1-4, the V gene TRBV6-1; D unclear. Sequenced: blood, either unsorted or a sorted T cell fraction (not recorded which). This clonotype originated in a male donor with ankylosing spondylitis. This CDR3 is CASSRYTRDEKLFF. The CDR3 region has the DNA TGTGCCAGCAGCCGCTACACACGCGACGAAAAACTGTTTTTT.